This entry lists 2 T cell receptor beta chains sequenced from one sample in a study of T cells after yellow fever vaccination. One entry per CDR3 protein, called by TCRdb with MiXCR from the 5' RACE reads. The data show 95,000 to 150,000 distinct CDR3 sequences, with under 8.5% seen just once and around 2.7% held by the top ten. Sequencing was performed on CD4+ T cells sorted from PBMCs, taken around 10 days after the first yellow fever vaccination. These receptor sequences come from a man aged 18 to 29 who received the YFV17D yellow fever vaccine.

This rearrangement joins TRBV18 to TRBJ2-2; maybe TRBD2 (6 bases). Germline V gene lookup returns CDR1 KGHSH and CDR2 LQKENI. The CDR3 is 16 residues long. V lost 4 bases and J lost 3, with 15 bases in between. CDR3 sequence (DNA): TGTGCCAGCTCACGAAGCTTTGGGGAGGACACCGGGGAGCTGTTTTTT. It is translated as CASSRSFGEDTGELFF. Filled out from reference TRBV18 and TRBJ2-2, the complete variable domain reads NAGVMQNPRHLVRRRGQEARLRCSPMKGHSHVYWYRQLPEEGLKFMVYLQKENIIDESGMPKERFSAEFPKEGPSILRIQQVVRGDSAAYFCASSRSFGEDTGELFFGEGSRLTVL.

The table lists this clonotype with many counts. This chain links TRBV11-2 with TRBJ2-7; TRBD2 aligns across 8 bases. The CDR3 has 15 residues. The germline gives CDR1 SGHAT, CDR2 FQNNGV. V was clipped by 5 bases and J by 4 bases; unmatched bases: 10. The CDR3 loop reads CASSPLSGTVYEQYV. The DNA for the CDR3 is TGTGCCAGCAGCCCACTTAGCGGGACGGTGTACGAGCAGTACGTC.